The 14 T cell receptor beta chains below all came from one sample that was sequenced in a study of beta chain features in type 1 diabetes (dated by TCRdb to about 2018). Library creation used the immunoSEQ multiplex PCR assay. The entire amount of isolated RNA was reverse transcribed using the High Capacity cDNA Reverse Transcription Kit, so the sequenced TCRB transcripts were expressed ones. The immuneACCESS repertoire file appears here via TCRdb, limited to in-frame rearrangements. These files lack a portion of the clones; in checked studies, under half of the deficit traces to unresolved V genes, and the cause of the others is not known. Present in this sample are under 400,000 clones, 14% of which were seen just once. The ten largest make up over 5.5% of the sample. The sample taken for sequencing was central memory CD4+ T cells from blood. These receptors came from a man in his thirties or forties in good health.

This clone appeared many times. The J gene is TRBJ1-1, the V gene TRBV6-5, with D unresolved. The V end lost 8 bases, the J end lost 1 base, and 14 bases lay between the germline ends. The CDR3 consists of 14 residues. The germline V gene encodes CDR1 MNHEY and CDR2 SVGAGI. CDR3 in amino acids: CASGQDPRNTEAFF. CDR3 DNA sequence: TGTGCCAGCGGTCAGGATCCCAGGAACACTGAAGCTTTCTTT.

This clone was recorded many times. The rearrangement links TRBV7-9 to TRBJ2-5; possibly TRBD2 for D (6 bases). This CDR3 has 13 amino acids. V was shortened by 7 bases and J by 1 base, with 10 bases between the two germline ends. Germline V gives CDR1 SEHNR, CDR2 FQNEAQ (reference sequence). Written as DNA, the CDR3 is TGTGCCAGCAAACGTAGCGGCCAAGAGACCCAGTACTTC. It encodes CASKRSGQETQYF.

V is TRBV7-8 and J is TRBJ2-2; D is possibly TRBD2 (5 bases). Germline V CDR1 and CDR2: SGHVS, FQNEAQ. V lost 5 bases to trimming and J lost 2 bases, with 15 bases between them. The CDR3 spans 16 residues. The CDR3 loop is CASSNGGGPNTGELFF. The CDR3 region has the DNA TGTGCCAGCAGCAACGGAGGTGGACCTAACACCGGGGAGCTGTTTTTT.

This clone was seen a handful of times. The chain couples TRBV4-2 to TRBJ2-1; 8 bases match TRBD2. The CDR3 length is 16 residues. The germline gives CDR1 LGHNA, CDR2 YNFKEQ. J lost 2 bases, V lost 4 bases, and 7 bases had no gene match. The CDR3 loop reads CASSRTTSGTYNEQFF. In DNA, the CDR3 is TGTGCCAGCAGCCGGACAACTAGCGGTACCTACAATGAGCAGTTCTTC.

The chain recombines TRBV15 with TRBJ1-3; D is uncertain. V was clipped by 0 bases and J by 4 bases, with 10 bases between them. Germline CDR1 reads LNHNV; CDR2 reads YYDKDF (reference sequence). The CDR3 spans 15 residues. The CDR3 region has the DNA TGTGCCACCAGCAGAGACTCCGTACGGGGAAACACCATATATTTT. Protein: CATSRDSVRGNTIYF.

This clone has just a few counts. Other nucleotide sequences in the sample specify the same CDR3. The rearrangement uses TRBV11-2 and TRBJ2-6; D not resolved. The CDR3 totals 15 residues. V lost 0 bases and J 0 bases, leaving 3 bases between the germline ends. Per germline, CDR1 SGHAT and CDR2 FQNNGV. In DNA form, the CDR3 reads TGTGCCAGCAGCTTAGACAGCTCTGGGGCCAACGTCCTGACTTTC. Translated, it gives CASSLDSSGANVLTF.

CDR3 sequence (DNA): TGTGCCAGCAGCGTGACAGTTGATAATCAGCCCCAGCATTTT. Its translation: CASSVTVDNQPQHF. The rearrangement uses TRBV9 and TRBJ1-5, with a weak D call TRBD1 (5 bases). The CDR3 totals 14 residues. V was cut by 2 bases and J by 4 bases, with 10 bases left in between. Germline-derived CDR1 and CDR2 are SGDLS and YYNGEE.

The V and J genes are TRBV4-3 and TRBJ2-7, with D perhaps matching TRBD2 (7 bases). V was cut by 1 base and J by 0 bases, with 10 bases left in between. Germline CDR1 LGHNA, CDR2 YSLEER. The CDR3 totals 15 residues. As DNA, the CDR3 is TGCGCCAGCAGCCAAGTTGCGGGGGCCTCCTACGAGCAGTACTTC. It translates to CASSQVAGASYEQYF.

This clone was detected many times. The J gene is TRBJ1-4, the V gene TRBV4-1, with D perhaps TRBD1 (5 bases). Per germline, CDR1 MGHRA and CDR2 YSYEKL. The CDR3 is made up of 15 amino acids. Trimming pared 0 bases from V and 6 bases from J, leaving 11 bases between. The CDR3, as DNA: TGCGCCAGCAGCCAAGAAGGGACTGCGTATGAAAAACTGTTTTTT. Its translation: CASSQEGTAYEKLFF.

This rearrangement joins TRBV7-8 to TRBJ1-3; D possibly corresponds to TRBD1 (5 bases). CDR1 and CDR2 from the germline V gene are SGHVS and FQNEAQ. This CDR3 spans 17 amino acids. Trimming took 5 bases from V and 7 from J, leaving 24 bases between them. Here the CDR3 DNA reads TGTGCCAGCAGCCTTGGCCCCGGGACTCAACGGGGGAACACCATATATTTT. Residues: CASSLGPGTQRGNTIYF.

This chain connects TRBV19 to TRBJ2-3; D gene uncertain. With 3 bases removed from V and 0 bases from J, the gap between germline ends came to 7 bases. CDR1 LNHDA and CDR2 SQIVND come from the germline V gene (reference sequence). This CDR3 has 14 residues. The CDR3 loop reads CASSILGSTDTQYF. CDR3 sequence (DNA): TGTGCCAGTAGTATTTTGGGCAGCACAGATACGCAGTATTTT.

This clone was detected only a few times. V is TRBV20-1 and J is TRBJ2-1; D call uncertain. Germline CDR1 DFQATT, CDR2 SNEGSKA (reference sequence). The ends were cut back, 3 bases at V and 10 bases at J, with 7 bases in the middle. This CDR3 has 10 amino acids. The CDR3 DNA reads TGCAGTGCTAGGTTTAGCGAGCAGTTCTTC. This translates into CSARFSEQFF.

This chain connects TRBV6-5 to TRBJ1-1; tentatively, D is TRBD1 (5 bases). The CDR3 loop spans 13 amino acids. V was cut by 10 bases and J by 1 base, with 13 bases left in between. Germline CDR1 is MNHEY and CDR2 is SVGAGI. CDR3 protein: CAITRGENTEAFF. The CDR3 DNA follows: TGTGCCATCACTCGAGGGGAGAACACTGAAGCTTTCTTT.

A few counts support this clone. The same CDR3 is also encoded by other DNA sequences in this sample. The rearrangement links TRBV11-2 to TRBJ2-2, with a tentative D call TRBD1 (6 bases). The CDR3 consists of 14 residues. Trimming removed 1 base from V and 6 bases from J, with 9 bases in between. Germline-derived CDR1 and CDR2 are SGHAT and FQNNGV. The CDR3 coding sequence is TGTGCCAGCAGCTTAGTCACAGGGCCCGGGGAGCTGTTTTTT. Translating gives CASSLVTGPGELFF.